Below are 11 T cell receptor beta chains sequenced from a single sample in a study of blood T cells in healthy people across ages. The second PCR ran roughly 6 to 11 cycles with a sample-barcoded 5' primer and J-beta primers. TCRdb used MiXCR to reprocess the 5' RACE reads, holding one entry per CDR3 protein. The repertoire includes 630,000 or so distinct CDR3 sequences, 25% to 30% of them detected once, and around 16% sits in the top ten. Sequenced input: blood. Every receptor here comes from a woman older than 75 in good health.

The chain combines TRBV7-2 with TRBJ2-7, with a tentative D call TRBD1 (5 bases). Deletions cut 2 bases from V and 6 bases from J, with 11 bases between. CDR3 size: 13 residues. CDR1 and CDR2 from the germline V gene are SGHTA and FQGNSA. CDR3 sequence: CASSLQTTGEQYF. The CDR3 nucleotides are TGTGCCAGCAGCTTACAAACAACAGGCGAGCAGTACTTC.

V usage is TRBV10-3 and J usage is TRBJ1-5, with 7 positions matching TRBD1. V was clipped by 6 bases and J by 7 bases; unmatched bases: 6. This CDR3 comprises 13 residues. Germline CDR1 is ENHRY and CDR2 is SYGVKD. CDR3 coding DNA: TGTGCCATCAGCGCAGGGGGTTACCAGCCCCAGCATTTT. Its protein is CAISAGGYQPQHF.

This clonotype was picked up many times. The chain links TRBV28 to TRBJ2-6; 9 nucleotides match TRBD1. The CDR3 consists of 17 residues. Looked up from germline, CDR1 is MDHEN and CDR2 is SYDVKM. Unmatched junction bases numbered 7, after V lost 5 bases and J lost 2 bases. CDR3 amino acids: CASSPGQGIAGANVLTF. The CDR3 nucleotides are TGTGCCAGCAGTCCAGGACAGGGGATAGCTGGGGCCAACGTCCTGACTTTC.

This clonotype was counted at least ten times. The V and J genes are TRBV7-2 and TRBJ2-3, with TRBD2 matching 8 bases. J lost 5 bases, V lost 2 bases, and 9 bases had no gene match. The CDR3 is 16 residues long. CDR1 and CDR2 from the germline V gene are SGHTA and FQGNSA. For the CDR3, the DNA is TGTGCCAGCAGCTTACGGGGGGGGGCTGTTGGAGATACGCAGTATTTT. Protein: CASSLRGGAVGDTQYF.

This clonotype was seen at least ten times. V and J are TRBV2 and TRBJ2-4; TRBD1 agrees at 9 bases. The closer fit of TRBJ2-7 to the DNA end suggests the J call may be wrong. This CDR3 has 15 residues. Germline V gene sequence: CDR1 SNHLY, CDR2 FYNNEI. The CDR3 protein is CASRMTGTGNHEQYF. The CDR3 coding sequence is TGTGCCAGCAGGATGACCGGGACAGGGAATCACGAGCAGTACTTC.

Worth noting for this clonotype: A clone one base away is much larger, so this may be a read error. The rearrangement links TRBV15 to TRBJ2-3; 8 bases line up with TRBD2. Germline V gene data show CDR1 as LNHNV and CDR2 as YYDKDF (reference sequence). The CDR3 spans 17 residues. CDR3 coding DNA: TGTGCCACCAGCAGAGGGGAGTCCGGGGGGGCAACAGATACGCAGTGTTTT. It specifies CATSRGESGGATDTQCF.

This clonotype was detected many times. The CDR3 protein is CSAAPLGLAETQYF. In DNA form, the CDR3 reads TGCAGTGCTGCCCCCCTGGGGTTAGCGGAGACCCAGTACTTC. The gene calls are TRBV20-1 and TRBJ2-5; TRBD2 is a possible D gene (5 bases). Germline lookup yields CDR1 DFQATT and CDR2 SNEGSKA (reference sequence). The CDR3 totals 14 residues. Trimming removed 5 bases at V and 5 bases at J, with 18 bases between.

This clonotype was counted many times. The V call is TRBV5-1, the J call TRBJ2-3; 8 bases match TRBD2. This CDR3 has 15 amino acids. Germline-derived CDR1 and CDR2 are SGHRS and YFSETQ. J lost 4 bases, V lost 3 bases, and 7 bases had no gene match. The CDR3 sequence is CASSSRTSPPDTQYF. CDR3 nucleotide sequence: TGCGCCAGCAGCTCTCGGACTAGCCCCCCAGATACGCAGTATTTT.

This clonotype has at least ten counts. J is TRBJ2-1 and V is TRBV2; 7 nucleotides line up with TRBD2. This CDR3 region has 16 residues. V lost 6 bases to trimming and J lost 0 bases; unmatched junction nucleotides: 8. In germline, CDR1 is SNHLY, CDR2 FYNNEI. The CDR3 nucleotides read TGTGCCAGCAGATCGACTAGCCCAACCTCCTACAATGAGCAGTTCTTC. As protein: CASRSTSPTSYNEQFF.

The V call is TRBV2, the J call TRBJ1-1, with 10 bases identical to TRBD1. CDR1 is SNHLY, CDR2 FYNNEI, per germline. V shed 7 bases and J 0 bases; nucleotides not matched to a gene: 5. This CDR3 contains 15 residues. For the CDR3, the DNA is TGTGCCAGCAAAAGGGGACAGGGGCTGAACACTGAAGCTTTCTTT. Protein sequence: CASKRGQGLNTEAFF.

The chain links TRBV5-1 to TRBJ2-2; 7 bases map to TRBD1. Germline CDR1 SGHRS, CDR2 YFSETQ. The J segment lost 5 bases and the V segment lost 6 bases, leaving 16 bases of the junction unmatched. The CDR3 consists of 17 residues. The CDR3 DNA reads TGCGCCAGCACGTCTCGTGGGGACAGTGGGGCTACCGGGGAGCTGTTTTTT. It yields the protein CASTSRGDSGATGELFF.